This TCR beta chain came from a study of T cell responses to AZD1222 COVID-19 vaccine (dated by TCRdb to about 2021). Background for the entire study: AZD1222 recipients given second doses at about 4 weeks or at about 12 weeks were pooled, since spike-specific TCR depth and breadth were not found to differ between the two schedules. TCR sequencing was performed for 230 to 250 trial participants, of whom 200 to 220 were given two doses of AZD1222 and around 25 were given two doses of MenACWY control vaccine. Trial participants were enrolled by age into subgroups of 18-55, 56-69 and 70-plus years, and around 150, 29 and 61 TCR-sequenced participants, respectively, were included in these subgroups.

The intended sense of this specimen's time point label: baseline before first vaccination. Samples from vaccinated people were obtained from the UK trials COV001 and COV002, which included a single-blind randomized controlled phase 2/3 trial of AZD1222 (ChAdOx1 nCoV-19) in healthy adults. For TCRbeta chain sequencing, PBMC samples from trial participants were taken at day 0 and at day 28 after the second dose. The CDR3 regions of human TCRbeta chains were analyzed by immunosequencing. From the authors' description of their analysis: TCRs in the repertoires were matched against a reference library of SARS-CoV-2-specific TCRs that had been generated with the MIRA antigen-specificity platform. Breadth was defined as the fraction of unique TCRs that were SARS-CoV-2-associated. Depth was defined as the fraction of total T cells that were SARS-CoV-2-associated. Using the MIRA data, each spike-specific TCR was assigned both to the spike region to which the TCR was reactive and to a CD4 or CD8 class. Log10-transformed breadth and depth values were compared by one-way ANOVA with Sidak's multiple comparisons tests. Entries here come from immuneACCESS through TCRdb and include only in-frame sequences with V and J called. Some clones fail to appear in such tables; in the studies checked, an unresolved V gene covers under half of the shortfall, and the cause of the remainder is unknown. The DNA gave D and trimming, while V, J and clone size come from that table. The sample table holds some 86,000 clones, of which approximately 82% were seen once. The ten largest clones take up 21% of the sample.

The paper's findings and limits, for the study overall: Participants were mostly white British, with more females than males. The authors suggested clonal diversity may have been underestimated. CD4 TCRs associated with the vaccine covered the entire spike protein, and the dominant responses were in regions 160-218 and 743-854. In the small 56-69-year group, the increase in depth fell short of significance, most likely because of low power. Reportedly, almost half of the unique spike-specific TCRs recognized epitopes lying outside the regions that are mutated in the B.1.351 and B.1.1.7 variants. No day 14 peak-response samples were available, so repertoires were characterized only after the peak T cell response. A significant rise in spike-specific TCR breadth and depth was observed after two AZD1222 doses relative to day 0 and relative to MenACWY recipients. Conclusions about previously exposed vaccinees are limited, since just six AZD1222 recipients were seropositive for SARS-CoV-2 at baseline.

Counted from cysteine to phenylalanine, this CDR3 has 15 amino acids. Kept here is only the CDR3 DNA, which spans 45 bases and is read in frame from base 1. Trimming removed 3 bases from V and 1 base from J, leaving 13 bases between the germline ends. CDR1 and CDR2 were assigned from the germline V gene as SGHRS and YFSETQ. A word on this clone: The antigen it recognizes is unknown. Nothing much larger sits one base from this clone, and base qualities are not available.

The receptor chain draws on TRBV5-1 and TRBJ1-1; no D segment can be confidently identified. This sample comprised peripheral blood, obtained on day 0 of AZD1222 vaccination. The TCR comes from an adult in good health. The CDR3 amino acid sequence is: CASSSLGSSNTEAFF. The nucleotides are TGCGCCAGCAGCTCCCTTGGGAGCTCGAACACTGAAGCTTTCTTT. With the rest looked up from the reference TRBV5-1 and TRBJ1-1 genes rather than sequenced, the full variable domain is KAGVTQTPRYLIKTRGQQVTLSCSPISGHRSVSWYQQTPGQGLQFLFEYFSETQRNKGNFPGRFSGRQFSNSRSEMNVSTLELGDSALYLCASSSLGSSNTEAFFGQGTRLTVV.